These T cell receptor beta chains were read from a single sample in a study of early T cells in non-severe SARS-CoV-2 infection. TCRdb used MiXCR to reprocess the 5' RACE reads, holding one entry per CDR3 protein. This table holds about 27,000 distinct CDR3 sequences, about 3% found once. Sequencing was done on a sample of whole blood. Receptors originate from an adult who was a healthcare worker with PCR-confirmed SARS-CoV-2 infection or an uninfected control (not recorded which). CDR3s leave out the opening cysteine and the closing phenylalanine or tryptophan.

j_gene	v_gene	CDR3aa
TRBJ2-1	TRBV9	ASSPSRGNEQF
TRBJ1-5	TRBV12-3/TRBV12-4	ASSLGGRRQPQH
TRBJ1-2	TRBV3-1	ASSQDLGRGYGYT
TRBJ2-1	TRBV7-2	ASSFNWASGTEQF
TRBJ2-5	TRBV7-2	ASSLGARGAQY
TRBJ2-3	TRBV12-3/TRBV12-4	ASRLGTSGGPGDTQY
TRBJ1-4	TRBV2	ASTGQGATNEKLF
TRBJ2-1	TRBV7-2	ASSLEQAGGPDEQF
TRBJ1-1	TRBV5-4	ASSLKGSLNTEAF
TRBJ2-1	TRBV7-9	ASSNYRDRGDNEQF
TRBJ1-3	TRBV7-2	ASSQGDTSGNTIY
TRBJ2-3	TRBV6-5	ASREYRESTDTQY
TRBJ2-3	TRBV11-3	ASSPGGSLGDTQY
TRBJ2-1	TRBV12-3/TRBV12-4	ASSPAWAGDNEQF
TRBJ2-1	TRBV5-4	ASSWTSSSYNEQF
TRBJ1-5	TRBV6-1	ASSGRVLAQPQH
TRBJ2-4	TRBV7-8	ASSLGLAGATKNIQY
TRBJ1-1	TRBV18	ASSPPGQPGTEAF
TRBJ1-1	TRBV6-6	ASKADPSGNTEAF
TRBJ2-3	TRBV9	ASSEAGENTDTQY
TRBJ2-5	TRBV7-2	ASSLAISGAETQY
TRBJ2-3	TRBV5-1	ASSLGTPVTNTQY
TRBJ2-5	TRBV7-2	ASSPGQQETQY
TRBJ1-2	TRBV4-1	ASSQRTVLNNYGYT
TRBJ2-3	TRBV27	ASQRQPTGDTQY
TRBJ1-4	TRBV2	ASRERGQANEKLF
TRBJ2-5	TRBV9	ASSVAGGPGETQY
TRBJ2-1	TRBV6-2/TRBV6-3	ASSPSGGEQF
TRBJ2-1	TRBV7-9	ASSQGPGFYNEQF
TRBJ1-5	TRBV5-4	ASSLEGGKPQH
TRBJ2-4	TRBV27	ASSLQSGGARAKNIQY
TRBJ1-6	TRBV5-1	ASKQGANSPLH
TRBJ1-1	TRBV5-1	ASSLATGQPNTEAF
TRBJ2-5	TRBV5-6	ASSFASGGAETQY
TRBJ1-6	TRBV5-1	ASSYEDRYSPLH
TRBJ2-1	TRBV7-2	ASSLVAVRGAFNEQF
TRBJ2-6	TRBV7-3	ASSFFTAGANVLT
TRBJ1-1	TRBV7-9	ASSQTTANTEAF
TRBJ1-3	TRBV27	ASGSLNTIY
TRBJ1-1	TRBV6-6	ASNQVGRGSEAF
TRBJ2-1	TRBV12-5	ASGLYSHNEQF
TRBJ1-3	TRBV14	ASSQKTGTGNTIY